The 9 T cell receptor beta chains below all came from one sample that was sequenced in a study of a mutant IDH1 vaccine in newly diagnosed glioma. TCRdb's copy holds only in-frame clones and misses some; the assay was immunoSEQ multiplex PCR. The sample includes under 90,000 clones, around 74% of them seen just once. Documented time point: baseline, week 1 (first vaccination visit). Treatment of the sample: pre-vaccination baseline after standard-of-care therapy. The sequencing here drew on PBMCs, taken from a glioma patient treated with radiotherapy, temozolomide or both. These receptors came from a man between 45 and 60 years old with glioma.

This chain uses TRBV5-1 with TRBJ1-2; 7 nucleotides align to TRBD1. CDR1 SGHRS and CDR2 YFSETQ come from the germline V gene. J lost 8 bases, V lost 2 bases, and 3 bases had no gene match. This CDR3 spans 12 amino acids. In DNA form, the CDR3 reads TGCGCCAGCAGCTTTACAGGGGAGGGCTACACCTTC. Translated, it gives CASSFTGEGYTF. The full variable domain, with the rest looked up from reference TRBV5-1 and TRBJ1-2, is KAGVTQTPRYLIKTRGQQVTLSCSPISGHRSVSWYQQTPGQGLQFLFEYFSETQRNKGNFPGRFSGRQFSNSRSEMNVSTLELGDSALYLCASSFTGEGYTFGSGTRLTVV.

Written as DNA, the CDR3 is TGTGCCAGTAGTATGGGACAGGGGGGGAATGAGCAGTTCTTC. It translates to CASSMGQGGNEQFF. The chain recombines TRBV19 with TRBJ2-1; 11 nucleotides agree with TRBD1. V was clipped by 3 bases and J by 7 bases; unmatched bases: 2. CDR1 is LNHDA, CDR2 SQIVND, per germline (reference sequence). The CDR3 has 14 amino acids. Combining the CDR3 with reference TRBV19 and TRBJ2-1 gives the whole variable domain DGGITQSPKYLFRKEGQNVTLSCEQNLNHDAMYWYRQDPGQGLRLIYYSQIVNDFQKGDIAEGYSVSREKKESFPLTVTSAQKNPTAFYLCASSMGQGGNEQFFGPGTRLTVL.

The chain links TRBV25-1 to TRBJ2-5; no clear D gene. With 4 bases removed from V and 5 bases from J, the gap between germline ends came to 17 bases. This CDR3 has 15 amino acids. Germline CDR1 reads MGHDK; CDR2 reads SYGVNS. CDR3 region: CASSVGWQRMETQYF. The CDR3 DNA reads as TGTGCCAGCAGTGTCGGCTGGCAGAGGATGGAGACCCAGTACTTC.

This rearrangement joins TRBV5-1 to TRBJ2-5; D unclear. The V gene's germline CDR1 is SGHRS and CDR2 YFSETQ. Trimming cost V 0 bases and J 0 bases, with 6 bases left between them. CDR3 length equals 14 residues. The CDR3 loop is CASSLEGYQETQYF. Written as DNA, the CDR3 is TGCGCCAGCAGCTTGGAAGGTTACCAAGAGACCCAGTACTTC.

The chain is built from TRBV27 and TRBJ1-2, with TRBD1 matching 9 bases. The junction had 9 bases not matched to a gene; V was cut back by 8 bases and J by 8 bases. The CDR3 has 13 residues. CDR1 is MNHEY and CDR2 is SMNVEV in the germline V gene (reference sequence). CDR3 amino acids: CASSTGGLPGYTF. CDR3 DNA: TGTGCCAGCTCAACAGGGGGCTTACCAGGCTACACCTTC.

CDR3 sequence: CASSVQEYNEQFF. The CDR3 DNA is TGTGCCAGCAGCGTCCAGGAGTACAATGAGCAGTTCTTC. The chain employs TRBV9 and TRBJ2-1; D is undetermined. V lost 2 bases and J 4 bases, leaving 7 bases between the germline ends. The germline gives CDR1 SGDLS, CDR2 YYNGEE. This CDR3 contains 13 residues.

The chain uses TRBV29-1 and TRBJ2-7; TRBD1 matches at 7 bases. CDR1 SQVTM and CDR2 ANQGSEA come from the germline V gene. This CDR3 is 13 amino acids long. The ends lost 5 bases at V and 5 bases at J; junction bases unmatched: 9. DNA of the CDR3: TGCAGCGTTCGAGCACCACAGGGGAACGAGCAGTACTTC. Translation gives CSVRAPQGNEQYF.

The chain has TRBV18 and TRBJ1-2, with 10 positions matching TRBD1. Germline V gene data show CDR1 as KGHSH and CDR2 as LQKENI. V lost 2 bases, J lost 7 bases, and 4 bases stayed unmatched. The CDR3 covers 14 residues. The CDR3 nucleotides read TGTGCCAGCTCACCAGCGGGACAGGGGTTTGGCTACACCTTC. It codes for CASSPAGQGFGYTF.

This clone was recorded a few times. The chain carries TRBV9 and TRBJ1-2; D gene unclear. The CDR3 has 13 residues. Trimming took 0 bases from V and 8 from J, leaving 11 bases between them. Germline V gives CDR1 SGDLS, CDR2 YYNGEE. The CDR3 DNA follows: TGTGCCAGCAGCGTAGTTACAGAGGGAGGCTACACCTTC. Its protein is CASSVVTEGGYTF.